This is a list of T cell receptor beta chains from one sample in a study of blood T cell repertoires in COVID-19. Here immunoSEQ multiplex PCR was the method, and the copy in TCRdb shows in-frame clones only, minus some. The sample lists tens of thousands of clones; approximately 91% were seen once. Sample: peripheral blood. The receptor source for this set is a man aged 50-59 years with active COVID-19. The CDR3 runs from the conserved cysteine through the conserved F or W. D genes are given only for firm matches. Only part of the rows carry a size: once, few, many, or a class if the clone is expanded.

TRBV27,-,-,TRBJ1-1,TGTGCCAGCAGTCTAGGATCGTCCACTGAAGCTTTCTTT,CASSLGSSTEAFF
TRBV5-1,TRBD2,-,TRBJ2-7,TGCGCCAGCAGCTTGGCTAGCGGGACCTTTGGCGAGCAGTACTTC,CASSLASGTFGEQYF
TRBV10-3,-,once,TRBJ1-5,TGTGCCATCAGTGAGTCGGGCCCTCGCAATCAGCCCCAGCATTTT,CAISESGPRNQPQHF
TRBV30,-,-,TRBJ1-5,TGTGCCTGGACCTCGACACCTATGGCCTATAGCAATCAGCCCCAGCATTTT,CAWTSTPMAYSNQPQHF
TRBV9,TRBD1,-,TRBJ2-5,TGTGCCAGCAGCGTACAGGGGGCTGGTGAGACCCAGTACTTC,CASSVQGAGETQYF
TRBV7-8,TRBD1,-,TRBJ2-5,TGTGCCAGCAGGAGGGGGACAGGACAAGAGACCCAGTACTTC,CASRRGTGQETQYF
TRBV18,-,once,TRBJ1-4,TGTGCCAGCTCACCACCAGGGGAGGGACGTGAAAAACTGTTTTTT,CASSPPGEGREKLFF
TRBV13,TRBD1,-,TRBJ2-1,TGTGCCAGCAGCGACCCGGGGACAGCGGAGTACAATGAGCAGTTCTTC,CASSDPGTAEYNEQFF
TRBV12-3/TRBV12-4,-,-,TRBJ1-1,TGTGCCAGCAGTTTAGATATGAACACTGAAGCTTTCTTT,CASSLDMNTEAFF
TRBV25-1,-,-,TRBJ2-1,TGTGCCAGCAGTGGGAAGCAGGGTGGTAATGAGCAGTTCTTC,CASSGKQGGNEQFF
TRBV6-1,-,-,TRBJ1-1,TGTGCCAGCAGTGAATCGGGCAGGGTGGCGGAAGCTTTCTTT,CASSESGRVAEAFF
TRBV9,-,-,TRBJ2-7,TGTGCCAGCAGCTCAGGTGGTAGTGAGCAGTACTTC,CASSSGGSEQYF
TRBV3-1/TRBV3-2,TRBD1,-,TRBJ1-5,TGTGCCAGCAGCCGAGACAGGGGGGATAGTCAGCCCCAGCATTTT,CASSRDRGDSQPQHF
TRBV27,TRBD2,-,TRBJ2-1,TGTGCCAGCAGTTACCAACTAGCGGGACCTTACAATGAGCAGTTCTTC,CASSYQLAGPYNEQFF
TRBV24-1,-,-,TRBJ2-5,TGTGCCACCAGTGATTTTTGGAGGGACCAAGAGACCCAGTACTTC,CATSDFWRDQETQYF
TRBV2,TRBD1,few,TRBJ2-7,TGTGCCAGCGAGGGACAGTCCTACGAGCAGTACTTC,CASEGQSYEQYF
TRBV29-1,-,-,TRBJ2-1,TGCAGCGCTTCCGCGGGAATGGGGGATGAGCAGTTCTTC,CSASAGMGDEQFF
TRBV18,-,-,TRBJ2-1,TGTGCCAGCTCACCACCTTCCTCTAGCTCCTACAATGAGCAGTTCTTC,CASSPPSSSSYNEQFF
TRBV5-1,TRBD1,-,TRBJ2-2,TGCGCCAGCAGCCCGGGACAGAGATATCTGGTACTCGACACCGGGGAGCTGTTTTTT,CASSPGQRYLVLDTGELFF
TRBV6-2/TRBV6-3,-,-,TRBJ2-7,TGTGCCAGCAGTTACGGCTTGTACGAGCAGTACTTC,CASSYGLYEQYF
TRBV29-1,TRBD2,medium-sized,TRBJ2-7,TGCAGCGCCATCCTAGCGGACAACTTCTCCTACGAGCAGTACTTC,CSAILADNFSYEQYF
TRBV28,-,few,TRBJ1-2,TGTGCCAGCAGTCCGACCCTAGGCCCCACTGGCTACACCTTC,CASSPTLGPTGYTF
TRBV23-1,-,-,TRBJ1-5,TGCGCCAGCAGTTCCTCCGAGACAAAGGATAGCAATCAGCCCCAGCATTTT,CASSSSETKDSNQPQHF
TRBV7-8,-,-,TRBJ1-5,TGTGCCAGCAGCACGACTCCCGGGTGGGGCAATCAGCCCCAGCATTTT,CASSTTPGWGNQPQHF
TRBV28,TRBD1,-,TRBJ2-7,TGTGCCAGCAGTTACAGACAGGGCTACGAGCAGTACTTC,CASSYRQGYEQYF
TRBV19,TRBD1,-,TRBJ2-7,TGTGCCAGTAGTATCCTGGGCGGGACAGGGGGCTACGAGCAGTACTTC,CASSILGGTGGYEQYF
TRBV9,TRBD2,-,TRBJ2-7,TGTGCCAGCAGCGTAAATACGGGAGGTTGGGAGCAGTACTTC,CASSVNTGGWEQYF
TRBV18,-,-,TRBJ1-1,TGTGCCAGCTCCGGGGGATGGAACACTGAAGCTTTCTTT,CASSGGWNTEAFF
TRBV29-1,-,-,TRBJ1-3,TGCAGCGTCCAACCTGGAGCGGGAAACACCATATATTTT,CSVQPGAGNTIYF
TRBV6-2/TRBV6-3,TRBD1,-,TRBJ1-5,TGTGCCAGCAGTAGGGACAGATATAGCAATCAGCCCCAGCATTTT,CASSRDRYSNQPQHF
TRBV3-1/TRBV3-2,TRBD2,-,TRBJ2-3,TGTGCCAGCAGCACCCGGACTAGCGGATACACAGATACGCAGTATTTT,CASSTRTSGYTDTQYF
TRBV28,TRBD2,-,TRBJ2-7,TGTGCCAGCGGGGCGGGACTAGCGGGGACGGGGACCTACGAGCAGTACTTC,CASGAGLAGTGTYEQYF
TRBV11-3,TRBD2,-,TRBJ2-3,TGTGCCAGCAGCTTAGGCCGGGGGGGGTCAGATACGCAGTATTTT,CASSLGRGGSDTQYF
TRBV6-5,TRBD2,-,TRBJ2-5,TGTGCCAGCAGTAAGGGACTAGCGGGAGAGTTAACCCAGTACTTC,CASSKGLAGELTQYF
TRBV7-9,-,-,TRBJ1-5,TGTGCCAGCAGCTTGGGGGACTTCCCTAATCAGCCCCAGCATTTT,CASSLGDFPNQPQHF
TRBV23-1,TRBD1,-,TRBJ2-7,TGCGCCAGCAGTCACCTTGGACAGGGGGCCTACGAGCAGTACTTC,CASSHLGQGAYEQYF
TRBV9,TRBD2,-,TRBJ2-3,TGTGCCAGCTCCCCGACGGCGGGAGTTACAGATACGCAGTATTTT,CASSPTAGVTDTQYF
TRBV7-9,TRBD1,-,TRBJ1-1,TGTGCCAGCAGCTTAGCGGACAGGGGGCGTCTAGAAGCTTTCTTT,CASSLADRGRLEAFF
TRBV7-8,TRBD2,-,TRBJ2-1,TGTGCCAGCGGACTAGCGGGAATTAATGAGCAGTTCTTC,CASGLAGINEQFF
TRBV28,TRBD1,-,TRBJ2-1,TGTGCCAGCAGTACCCCCCCGGGGACAGTCCACCATTTCTTC,CASSTPPGTVHHFF
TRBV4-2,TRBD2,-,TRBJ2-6,TGTGCCAGCAGCCAAGACGGCGGGAGGGCGCCTGGGGCCAACGTCCTGACTTTC,CASSQDGGRAPGANVLTF
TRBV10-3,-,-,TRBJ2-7,TGTGCCATCAGTGAACATAACTACGAGCAGTACTTC,CAISEHNYEQYF
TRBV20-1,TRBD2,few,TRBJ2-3,TGCAGTGCTAGTGAGGGACTAGCGGGTAGGGCAGATACGCAGTATTTT,CSASEGLAGRADTQYF
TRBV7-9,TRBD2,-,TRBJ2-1,TGTGCCAGCAGCCCGACTAGCGGCAACAATGAGCAGTTCTTC,CASSPTSGNNEQFF